This passage covers 28 T cell receptor beta chains from one sample sequenced in a study of blood T cell repertoires in COVID-19 (dated by TCRdb to about 2020). Preparation of the library involved the immunoSEQ multiplex PCR assay. TCRdb provides this immuneACCESS table in a form limited to in-frame rearrangements. Some clones are lacking; in checked studies, under half of them reflect an unresolved V gene, and why the rest are absent is not known. Present in this sample are 190,000 or so clones, roughly 90% of which were seen just once. Around 4.5% of the sample is held by the ten biggest clonotypes. Sequenced sample: PBMCs or T cells enriched from blood (not recorded which). All receptors derive from a woman aged 30 to 39 who had been exposed to COVID-19.

In the case of this clone: A junction boundary mismatches the germline segment, possibly from a read error. V and J are TRBV5-1 and TRBJ1-1, with D hard to call. The CDR3 contains 10 residues. Looked up from germline, CDR1 is SGHRS and CDR2 is YFSETQ. The CDR3 spells CASSLGEESF. In DNA, the CDR3 is TGCGCCAGCAGCTTGGGGGAGGAAAGCTTT.

This clone was picked up a small number of times. The V call is TRBV11-2, the J call TRBJ1-6, with D maybe TRBD1 (6 bases). Germline V gene lookup returns CDR1 SGHAT and CDR2 FQNNGV. Trimming pared 5 bases from V and 0 bases from J, leaving 17 bases between. The CDR3 is 18 residues long. Written as DNA, the CDR3 is TGTGCCAGCAGCCCCCCCGCAGGGGCGAGCTCCTATAATTCACCCCTCCACTTT. Its protein is CASSPPAGASSYNSPLHF. The variable domain in full, with the rest retrieved from reference TRBV11-2 and TRBJ1-6, is EAGVAQSPRYKIIEKRQSVAFWCNPISGHATLYWYQQILGQGPKLLIQFQNNGVVDDSQLPKDRFSAERLKGVDSTLKIQPAKLEDSAVYLCASSPPAGASSYNSPLHFGNGTRLTVT.

The chain uses TRBV15 and TRBJ2-3; TRBD2 matches 11 bases. The CDR3 loop spans 16 amino acids. From germline, CDR1 is LNHNV and CDR2 YYDKDF (reference sequence). V was pared by 4 bases and J by 0 bases, with 3 bases of the junction left unmatched. The CDR3 here is CATSKPSGGSTDTQYF. CDR3 DNA: TGTGCCACCAGCAAGCCTAGCGGGGGGAGCACAGATACGCAGTATTTT.

This clone was seen once. V gene TRBV2 combines with J gene TRBJ2-7, with 7 bases identical to TRBD2. Germline V gene data show CDR1 as SNHLY and CDR2 as FYNNEI. Germline trimming cut 7 bases from V and 0 bases from J; bases unmatched to any gene: 12. The CDR3 is made up of 16 amino acids. CDR3 nucleotides: TGTGCCAGCACCTCGGGAGGTAGCGGGCACTCCTACGAGCAGTACTTC. This gives the protein CASTSGGSGHSYEQYF.

The J gene is TRBJ2-7, the V gene TRBV6-5; possibly TRBD2 for D (6 bases). V lost 2 bases and J 4 bases, leaving 12 bases between the germline ends. Germline-derived CDR1 and CDR2 are MNHEY and SVGAGI. The CDR3 consists of 14 residues. The CDR3 reads CASSYGPGVYEQYF. The CDR3 DNA follows: TGTGCCAGCAGTTACGGGCCGGGGGTTTACGAGCAGTACTTC.

The chain carries TRBV14 and TRBJ1-3, with 8 bases identical to TRBD1. The CDR3 is 15 amino acids. From germline, CDR1 is SGHDN and CDR2 FVKESK. With V trimmed by 4 bases and J by 0 bases, 2 bases remained unmatched. Here the CDR3 DNA reads TGTGCCAGCAGCCGTGGACAGGGCTCTGGAAACACCATATATTTT. Amino acids: CASSRGQGSGNTIYF.

The gene calls are TRBV9 and TRBJ2-7; a weak D match, TRBD2 (5 bases). The CDR3 extends over 14 amino acids. The V end was cut by 0 bases, the J end by 2 bases, with 9 bases between. Germline V lookup: CDR1 SGDLS, CDR2 YYNGEE. This CDR3 is CASSVGTRPYEQYF. DNA of the CDR3: TGTGCCAGCAGCGTAGGGACTCGTCCCTACGAGCAGTACTTC.

The rearrangement links TRBV5-1 to TRBJ1-2; the match to TRBD1 covers 7 bases. This CDR3 is 14 amino acids long. CDR1 is SGHRS and CDR2 is YFSETQ in the germline V gene. Germline trimming cut 4 bases from V and 4 bases from J; bases unmatched to any gene: 7. CDR3 residues: CASSPGGKAYGYTF. In DNA form, the CDR3 reads TGCGCCAGCAGCCCAGGGGGGAAGGCCTATGGCTACACCTTC.

The rearrangement uses TRBV18 and TRBJ1-1; no firm D call. CDR1 is KGHSH, CDR2 LQKENI, per germline. The CDR3 has 15 amino acids. Trimming pared 3 bases from V and 4 bases from J, leaving 15 bases between. The CDR3 spells CASSPKGLGSTEAFF. In DNA form, the CDR3 reads TGTGCCAGCTCACCTAAGGGCCTTGGGAGCACTGAAGCTTTCTTT. Full variable domain (outside the CDR3, taken from reference TRBV18 and TRBJ1-1): NAGVMQNPRHLVRRRGQEARLRCSPMKGHSHVYWYRQLPEEGLKFMVYLQKENIIDESGMPKERFSAEFPKEGPSILRIQQVVRGDSAAYFCASSPKGLGSTEAFFGQGTRLTVV.

The rearrangement uses TRBV18 and TRBJ1-2, with D maybe TRBD1 (6 bases). This CDR3 is 13 amino acids long. Trimming cost V 6 bases and J 5 bases, with 13 bases left between them. Germline CDR1 KGHSH, CDR2 LQKENI. The CDR3 is CASSPDSSYGYTF. In DNA, the CDR3 is TGTGCCAGCTCTCCGGACAGTTCATATGGCTACACCTTC.

The CDR3 reads CASSQDGGRGGGEQFF. As DNA, the CDR3 is TGCGCCAGCAGCCAAGACGGGGGGCGGGGAGGAGGTGAGCAGTTCTTC. The J gene is TRBJ2-1, the V gene TRBV4-1; a possible D gene is TRBD2 (7 bases). V lost 0 bases to trimming and J lost 9 bases, with 18 bases between them. CDR3 length: 16 residues. Germline-derived CDR1 and CDR2 are MGHRA and YSYEKL.

This sequence joins TRBV7-9 and TRBJ1-5; D may be TRBD1 (5 bases). Trimming removed 1 base from V and 4 bases from J, with 8 bases in between. Germline lookup yields CDR1 SEHNR and CDR2 FQNEAQ (reference sequence). The CDR3 covers 14 residues. CDR3 protein: CASSLGKGNQPQHF. Written as DNA, the CDR3 is TGTGCCAGCAGCTTAGGGAAGGGGAATCAGCCCCAGCATTTT.

Notes on this clone: An end of the junction does not agree with germline; a read error may underlie this. The chain joins TRBV7-7 to TRBJ2-7, with 11 bases that match TRBD2. The CDR3 loop spans 18 amino acids. CDR1 and CDR2 (germline): SSHAT, FNYEAQ (reference sequence). The CDR3 sequence: CASSLDASGGYSSYEQYF. Here the CDR3 DNA reads TGTGCTAGCAGCTTAGACGCTAGCGGGGGGTATAGCTCCTACGAGCAGTACTTC. The full variable domain, with the rest looked up from reference TRBV7-7 and TRBJ2-7, is GAGVSQSPRYKVTKRGQDVTLRCDPISSHATLYWYQQALGQGPEFLTYFNYEAQPDKSGLPSDRFSAERPEGSISTLTIQRTEQRDSAMYRCASSLDASGGYSSYEQYFGPGTRLTVT.

The V call is TRBV18, the J call TRBJ1-4; no firm D call. V was pared by 0 bases and J by 8 bases, with 13 bases between. Per germline, CDR1 KGHSH and CDR2 LQKENI. The length of the CDR3 is 15 residues. The CDR3 loop reads CASSPPKVEGEKLFF. The CDR3 coding sequence is TGTGCCAGCTCACCACCGAAGGTCGAGGGAGAAAAACTGTTTTTT.

The V gene is TRBV9, the J gene TRBJ2-3; 9 nucleotides match TRBD1. This CDR3 has 15 amino acids. V trimming: 3 bases; J trimming: 1 base; junction bases outside the gene matches: 3. In germline, CDR1 is SGDLS, CDR2 YYNGEE. The chain's CDR3 is CASSGTGVGTDTQYF. Written as DNA, the CDR3 is TGTGCCAGCAGCGGGACAGGGGTGGGCACAGATACGCAGTATTTT.

The chain carries TRBV7-9 and TRBJ2-7, with a possible D match to TRBD2 (5 bases). Trimming removed 3 bases at V and 6 bases at J, with 6 bases between. Germline V gene sequence: CDR1 SEHNR, CDR2 FQNEAQ (reference sequence). The CDR3 is 11 residues long. The CDR3 sequence: CASSFGIEQYF. CDR3 coding DNA: TGTGCCAGCAGCTTCGGGATCGAGCAGTACTTC.

This clone was seen just once. The gene calls are TRBV3-1 (or the pseudogene TRBV3-2) and TRBJ1-6, with TRBD1 matching over 8 bases. Germline values: CDR1 LGHDT, CDR2 YNNKEL (reference sequence). V lost 5 bases, J lost 7 bases, and 13 bases stayed unmatched. The CDR3 sequence is 17 residues long. DNA for the CDR3: TGTGCCAGCAGCTCAAAGACAGGGGCCTCCTCAAATTCACCCCTCCACTTT. Residues: CASSSKTGASSNSPLHF.

The chain is built from TRBV27 and TRBJ1-1; D gene uncertain. CDR3 size: 13 residues. V was shortened by 5 bases and J by 1 base, with 8 bases between the two germline ends. CDR1 is MNHEY and CDR2 is SMNVEV in the germline V gene (reference sequence). The CDR3 sequence is CASSRTRNTEAFF. CDR3 bases: TGTGCCAGCAGTCGAACAAGGAACACTGAAGCTTTCTTT.

CDR3 residues: CASSLSSGIYGYTF. The CDR3, as DNA: TGTGCCAGCAGTTTAAGTTCAGGGATCTATGGCTACACCTTC. This chain joins TRBV27 and TRBJ1-2; possible D gene TRBD1, 5 bases. CDR1 MNHEY and CDR2 SMNVEV come from the germline V gene (reference sequence). The CDR3 is 14 amino acids. The V and J ends lost 2 bases and 4 bases respectively, with 11 bases between them.

The rearrangement joins TRBV9 to TRBJ1-1, with 8 bases fitting TRBD1. V lost 4 bases and J lost 1; bases outside the gene matches: 9. The CDR3 length is 16 residues. Germline V lookup: CDR1 SGDLS, CDR2 YYNGEE. The CDR3 protein is CASSPRAGTGNTEAFF. CDR3 DNA sequence: TGTGCCAGCAGCCCGAGGGCTGGGACAGGGAACACTGAAGCTTTCTTT.

This chain uses TRBV6-2 or TRBV6-3 with TRBJ1-3; TRBD1 aligns across 9 bases. The CDR3 is 16 residues long. J gave up 0 bases and V 5 bases, and 5 bases lay outside the gene matches. CDR1 and CDR2 from the germline V gene are MNHEY and SVGEGT. The CDR3 coding sequence is TGTGCCAGCAGTCACCGGGACAGGGCCTCTGGAAACACCATATATTTT. Residues: CASSHRDRASGNTIYF.

The gene calls are TRBV6-2 or TRBV6-3 and TRBJ1-1; D gene uncertain. The germline V and J ends were trimmed by 2 bases and 3 bases, with 7 bases remaining between them. Germline V lookup: CDR1 MNHEY, CDR2 SVGEGT. This CDR3 is 13 amino acids long. CDR3 loop: CASSYLAYTEAFF. The CDR3 DNA is TGTGCCAGCAGTTACCTAGCGTACACTGAAGCTTTCTTT.

The rearrangement links TRBV7-2 to TRBJ1-4; D might be TRBD1 (5 bases). CDR3 length: 15 amino acids. Per germline, CDR1 SGHTA and CDR2 FQGNSA. V was clipped by 6 bases and J by 6 bases, with 17 bases between them. The CDR3 protein is CASRDTGGAHEKLFF. CDR3 coding DNA: TGTGCCAGCAGGGACACAGGCGGCGCGCATGAAAAACTGTTTTTT.

This clone has just one count. The chain has TRBV19 and TRBJ1-5; D may be TRBD1 (5 bases). Trimming removed 3 bases from V and 0 bases from J, with 12 bases in between. The CDR3 runs 16 residues. The V gene's germline CDR1 is LNHDA and CDR2 SQIVND (reference sequence). The CDR3 DNA follows: TGTGCCAGTAGTATCTCGGGGGACTATAGCAATCAGCCCCAGCATTTT. Translated: CASSISGDYSNQPQHF.

The chain joins TRBV6-5 to TRBJ1-6; D not certain. V lost 11 bases to trimming and J lost 4 bases, with 18 bases between them. The germline CDR1 and CDR2 sequences are MNHEY and SVGAGI. CDR3 size: 15 residues. The DNA for the CDR3 is TGTGCCTCCATGTACCGGCAGGTTTATAATTCACCCCTCCACTTT. This encodes CASMYRQVYNSPLHF.

This clone appeared a few times. The V and J genes are TRBV29-1 and TRBJ1-4, with no clear D. The germline gives CDR1 SQVTM, CDR2 ANQGSEA. This CDR3 spans 11 amino acids. In nucleotides, the CDR3 is TGCGGAGGGTTCACTAATGAAAAACTGTTTTTT. It yields the protein CGGFTNEKLFF. Based on the CDR3 plus reference TRBV29-1 and TRBJ1-4, the full variable domain is SAVISQKPSRDICQRGTSLTIQCQVDSQVTMMFWYRQQPGQSLTLIATANQGSEATYESGFVIDKFPISRPNLTFSTLTVSNMSPEDSSIYLCGGFTNEKLFFGSGTQLSVL.

This chain connects TRBV5-6 to TRBJ1-3; 7 bases are a match to TRBD1. Germline trimming cut 0 bases from V and 2 bases from J; bases unmatched to any gene: 14. The CDR3 runs to 19 residues. Germline CDR1 is SGHDT and CDR2 is YYEEEE. CDR3 DNA: TGTGCCAGCAGCTTGGGGGGAACAGGGGATGGTGGGGCTGGAAACACCATATATTTT. It specifies CASSLGGTGDGGAGNTIYF.

The V gene is TRBV30, the J gene TRBJ1-4, with 7 bases fitting TRBD1. The CDR3 runs to 14 residues. Germline CDR1 reads GTSNPN; CDR2 reads SVGIG (reference sequence). Trimming at V came to 3 bases and at J to 11 bases, leaving 12 bases not matched to a gene. The CDR3 loop is CAWRETGFLGKLFF. Written as DNA, the CDR3 is TGTGCCTGGAGGGAGACAGGGTTCCTTGGGAAACTGTTTTTT.